Shown below are 27 T cell receptor beta chains from a single sample sequenced in a study of cytomegalovirus exposure and HLA in healthy donors. Only in-frame clones appear in the TCRdb table, and some are missing; sequencing was by immunoSEQ multiplex PCR. The profile shows 140,000 or so clones, about 89% of them singletons. The sequencing sample was made of PBMCs. All receptors derive from a man in his late teens or twenties in good health and CMV-seronegative.

The chain carries TRBV11-2 and TRBJ2-1; 12 nucleotides align to TRBD2. CDR1 SGHAT and CDR2 FQNNGV come from the germline V gene. The CDR3 covers 15 residues. The ends lost 5 bases at V and 6 bases at J; junction bases unmatched: 5. This CDR3 reads CASSNGLAGPNEQFF. CDR3 in DNA: TGTGCCAGCAGCAACGGACTAGCGGGACCCAATGAGCAGTTCTTC.

This chain joins TRBV6-6 and TRBJ2-1; D is uncertain. CDR3 length: 14 amino acids. Trimming stripped 7 bases from V and 4 bases from J, with 14 bases between. Germline V gives CDR1 MNHNY, CDR2 SVGAGI (reference sequence). CDR3 in amino acids: CASTTLGEYNEQFF. Written as DNA, the CDR3 is TGTGCCAGCACCACCCTTGGAGAGTACAATGAGCAGTTCTTC.

The chain couples TRBV27 to TRBJ2-5; 9 bases match TRBD2. CDR3 size: 16 residues. The V gene end was trimmed by 5 bases and the J gene end by 0 bases; junction bases not matched to a gene: 7. Germline V gene sequence: CDR1 MNHEY, CDR2 SMNVEV (reference sequence). DNA for the CDR3: TGTGCCAGCAGTCCCTTAGCGGGAGTACACCAAGAGACCCAGTACTTC. It specifies CASSPLAGVHQETQYF.

The V call is TRBV7-2, the J call TRBJ2-7; 11 bases align to TRBD2. CDR1 is SGHTA, CDR2 FQGNSA, per germline. The CDR3 spans 13 residues. J gave up 7 bases and V 6 bases, and 5 bases lay outside the gene matches. The CDR3 loop reads CASSLAGGLEQYV. The CDR3 bases are TGTGCCAGCAGTCTAGCGGGAGGATTAGAGCAGTACGTC.

The chain recombines TRBV14 with TRBJ2-1, with D possibly TRBD2 on 6 matching bases. The germline CDR1 and CDR2 sequences are SGHDN and FVKESK. CDR3 length: 12 residues. Trimming left V 4 bases short and J 8 bases short, with 9 bases between. This CDR3 reads CASSRREHEQFF. The CDR3 DNA reads TGTGCCAGCAGCCGGCGGGAACATGAGCAGTTCTTC. Full variable domain (rest looked up from reference TRBV14 and TRBJ2-1): EAGVTQFPSHSVIEKGQTVTLRCDPISGHDNLYWYRRVMGKEIKFLLHFVKESKQDESGMPNNRFLAERTGGTYSTLKVQPAELEDSGVYFCASSRREHEQFFGPGTRLTVL.

V and J are TRBV18 and TRBJ2-5; D may be TRBD1 (5 bases). Germline values: CDR1 KGHSH, CDR2 LQKENI. Trimming removed 2 bases at V and 5 bases at J, with 15 bases between. The CDR3 totals 15 residues. The CDR3, as DNA: TGTGCCAGCTCACCAATTTCAGGGTTGGTTGAGACCCAGTACTTC. Protein: CASSPISGLVETQYF.

CDR3 in DNA: TGTGCCAGCAGCTCCGGGCCGGGACAGGGGGTCTATGGCTACACCTTC. As protein: CASSSGPGQGVYGYTF. This chain uses TRBV7-2 with TRBJ1-2; 11 positions agree with TRBD1. Trimming at V came to 4 bases and at J to 4 bases, leaving 8 bases not matched to a gene. This CDR3 is built from 16 residues. The germline V gene has CDR1 SGHTA and CDR2 FQGNSA.

The CDR3 loop reads CASRTTGNPNEQFF. CDR3 in DNA: TGTGCCAGCAGAACGACAGGGAACCCCAATGAGCAGTTCTTC. This chain links TRBV6-5 with TRBJ2-1; 7 nucleotides line up with TRBD1. This CDR3 has 14 residues. Germline V gene sequence: CDR1 MNHEY, CDR2 SVGAGI. The junction had 8 bases not matched to a gene; V was cut back by 6 bases and J by 6 bases.

The rearrangement joins TRBV11-2 to TRBJ2-5, with D perhaps matching TRBD2 (6 bases). Germline loops: CDR1 SGHAT, CDR2 FQNNGV. The CDR3 is made up of 14 amino acids. Trimming left V 6 bases short and J 4 bases short, with 15 bases between. The CDR3 sequence is CASSPGGPGETQYF. CDR3 DNA: TGTGCCAGCAGTCCAGGAGGGCCTGGAGAGACCCAGTACTTC.

The chain has TRBV14 and TRBJ1-1; 8 bases align to TRBD1. The CDR3 loop spans 15 amino acids. After removal of 2 bases from V and 4 bases from J, the junction contained 6 bases not matched to a gene. CDR1 and CDR2 from the germline V gene are SGHDN and FVKESK. CDR3 residues: CASSQRTGWSTEAFF. In DNA, the CDR3 is TGTGCCAGCAGCCAAAGGACAGGGTGGAGCACTGAAGCTTTCTTT.

The genes are TRBV9 and TRBJ2-3; 12 positions match TRBD2. V dropped 3 bases and J dropped 8; count of bases not matched to a gene: 7. Germline CDR1 SGDLS, CDR2 YYNGEE. CDR3 length: 15 residues. The CDR3 reads CASSATSGGRGTQYF. The CDR3 DNA sequence: TGTGCCAGCAGCGCGACTAGCGGGGGTCGCGGTACGCAGTATTTT.

The chain recombines TRBV7-9 with TRBJ1-6; D not resolved. The CDR3 runs 13 residues. The germline V gene has CDR1 SEHNR and CDR2 FQNEAQ (reference sequence). Trimming cost V 3 bases and J 9 bases, with 9 bases left between them. This chain's CDR3 is CASSLSLSSPLHF. The CDR3 nucleotides read TGTGCCAGCAGCTTGTCTCTCTCTTCACCCCTCCACTTT. The entire variable domain, with the rest obtained from reference TRBV7-9 and TRBJ1-6, is as follows: DTGVSQNPRHKITKRGQNVTFRCDPISEHNRLYWYRQTLGQGPEFLTYFQNEAQLEKSRLLSDRFSAERPKGSFSTLEIQRTEQGDSAMYLCASSLSLSSPLHFGNGTRLTVT.

The CDR3 DNA follows: TGCGCCAGCAGCGCTAGCGGGAGGTCCACCGGGGAGCTGTTTTTT. Translated, it gives CASSASGRSTGELFF. The genes are TRBV10-1 and TRBJ2-2, with 11 nucleotides matching TRBD2. The CDR3 extends over 15 amino acids. Germline V lookup: CDR1 WNHNN, CDR2 SYGVQD (reference sequence). Trimming at V came to 6 bases and at J to 4 bases, leaving 4 bases not matched to a gene.

V usage is TRBV6-4 and J usage is TRBJ1-2, with TRBD1 matching 7 bases. From germline, CDR1 is MRHNA and CDR2 SNTAGT. The CDR3 totals 15 residues. With 0 bases clipped from V and 6 bases from J, the junction kept 7 bases outside the gene matches. Written as DNA, the CDR3 is TGTGCCAGCAGTGACTCAGTCGACAGGGTTGATGGCTACACCTTC. Protein: CASSDSVDRVDGYTF.

The chain uses TRBV6-1 and TRBJ2-5; no reliable D call. The CDR3 length is 15 residues. The germline V gene encodes CDR1 MNHNS and CDR2 SASEGT. The germline V and J ends were trimmed by 4 bases and 4 bases, with 16 bases remaining between them. The CDR3 loop is CASSVVMGRGETQYF. The CDR3 coding sequence is TGTGCCAGCAGTGTTGTTATGGGTCGCGGAGAGACCCAGTACTTC.

The J gene is TRBJ1-6, the V gene TRBV2; no clear D. V was cut by 5 bases and J by 4 bases, with 18 bases left in between. The CDR3 totals 17 residues. Germline V CDR1 and CDR2: SNHLY, FYNNEI. CDR3 sequence: CASSHRGSPAYNSPLHF. The DNA of the CDR3 is TGTGCCAGCAGTCACAGAGGGTCCCCAGCTTATAATTCACCCCTCCACTTT.

For this clone: At the DNA level, this CDR3 is encoded by other sequences in the same sample as well. This chain connects TRBV5-1 to TRBJ1-2, with 8 positions matching TRBD1. Trimming at V came to 0 bases and at J to 2 bases, leaving 0 bases not matched to a gene. This CDR3 spans 14 amino acids. Germline-derived CDR1 and CDR2 are SGHRS and YFSETQ. CDR3 region: CASSLGDRNYGYTF. The CDR3 nucleotides are TGCGCCAGCAGCTTGGGGGACAGGAACTATGGCTACACCTTC. Using reference TRBV5-1 and TRBJ1-2 for the parts outside the CDR3, the full variable domain is KAGVTQTPRYLIKTRGQQVTLSCSPISGHRSVSWYQQTPGQGLQFLFEYFSETQRNKGNFPGRFSGRQFSNSRSEMNVSTLELGDSALYLCASSLGDRNYGYTFGSGTRLTVV.

The V and J genes are TRBV7-8 and TRBJ2-5, with TRBD2 matching 7 bases. V lost 5 bases and J lost 7; bases outside the gene matches: 10. CDR1 SGHVS and CDR2 FQNEAQ come from the germline V gene. The CDR3 is 14 residues long. The DNA of the CDR3 is TGTGCCAGCAGCGTCTTAGGCGGGAGCTGGACCCAGTACTTC. Its protein is CASSVLGGSWTQYF.

The rearrangement joins TRBV5-1 to TRBJ2-7; TRBD1 agrees at 10 bases. Trimming cost V 0 bases and J 5 bases; bases outside gene matches: 11. CDR3 size: 17 residues. CDR1 and CDR2 from the germline V gene are SGHRS and YFSETQ. The CDR3 DNA reads as TGCGCCAGCAGCTTGGACTGGACAGGGGGTGTTCGGGACGAGCAGTACTTC. This sequence encodes CASSLDWTGGVRDEQYF.

The chain couples TRBV12-2 to TRBJ1-2; the table's D call, TRBD1, was not checked against the DNA. TRBV12-2 is a known pseudogene. The CDR3 is 15 residues long. Here the CDR3 reads CASRLAEGQAYGYTF. CDR3 bases: TGTGCAAGTCGCTTAGCCGAGGGACAAGCTTATGGCTACACCTTC.

In this sample, this clone turned up once. The chain uses TRBV6-1 and TRBJ2-7, with TRBD1 as a possible D gene (6 bases). V lost 0 bases and J lost 3, with 27 bases in between. From germline, CDR1 is MNHNS and CDR2 SASEGT. This CDR3 spans 20 amino acids. CDR3: CASSEAAGAVRKPRDYEQYV. CDR3 coding DNA: TGTGCCAGCAGTGAAGCGGCAGGGGCGGTTCGGAAACCCCGCGACTACGAGCAGTACGTC.

This chain links TRBV7-8 with TRBJ2-3; TRBD2 matches at 12 bases. V lost 5 bases, J lost 1 base, and 4 bases stayed unmatched. The germline V gene encodes CDR1 SGHVS and CDR2 FQNEAQ. This CDR3 spans 16 amino acids. The CDR3 protein is CASSPRTSGGTDTQYF. Written as DNA, the CDR3 is TGTGCCAGCAGCCCAAGGACTAGCGGGGGCACAGATACGCAGTATTTT.

The V and J genes are TRBV30 and TRBJ2-5; TRBD1 is a possible D gene (6 bases). Trimming shortened V by 7 bases and J by 5 bases, and 11 bases separated the two germline ends. Germline V gene lookup returns CDR1 GTSNPN and CDR2 SVGIG (reference sequence). The length of the CDR3 is 11 residues. CDR3 sequence reads: CAFLRGETQYF. CDR3 DNA: TGTGCCTTCCTTAGGGGGGAGACCCAGTACTTC.

This chain connects TRBV2 to TRBJ2-1, with a weak D call TRBD2 (5 bases). CDR3 size: 16 residues. Germline CDR1 SNHLY, CDR2 FYNNEI. Trimming left V 5 bases short and J 7 bases short, with 21 bases between. CDR3 region: CASSSHPGSPGNEQFF. The DNA of the CDR3 is TGTGCCAGCAGTTCCCATCCGGGCTCCCCGGGGAATGAGCAGTTCTTC.

The chain links TRBV6-5 to TRBJ1-2, with 10 bases fitting TRBD1. Per the germline V gene, CDR1 is MNHEY and CDR2 is SVGAGI. The CDR3 runs 15 residues. V dropped 2 bases and J dropped 2; count of bases not matched to a gene: 2. This CDR3 is CASSYRDRGNYGYTF. The CDR3 nucleotides read TGTGCCAGCAGTTACCGGGACAGGGGCAACTATGGCTACACCTTC.

This chain uses TRBV5-1 with TRBJ1-4; no clear D. Deletions cut 4 bases from V and 6 bases from J, with 7 bases between. Germline V gene data show CDR1 as SGHRS and CDR2 as YFSETQ. The CDR3 length is 12 residues. The CDR3 DNA sequence: TGCGCCAGCAGCGTTCCCGATGAAAAACTGTTTTTT. Its translation: CASSVPDEKLFF.

This clone was seen only once. The CDR3, as DNA: TGTGCCAGTACCCGCGGGGGCAGTCTCTCCTACGAGCAGTACTTC. As protein: CASTRGGSLSYEQYF. The chain employs TRBV19 and TRBJ2-7, with D maybe TRBD2 (7 bases). This CDR3 is 15 amino acids long. Germline loops: CDR1 LNHDA, CDR2 SQIVND (reference sequence). The V gene lost 7 bases and the J gene lost 0 bases, with 16 bases spanning the gap.